This entry describes one TCR beta chain. What it binds is not known. Trimming cost V 5 bases and J 4 bases, with 17 bases left between them. The CDR3 length is 15 residues. The germline gives CDR1 SGHTA, CDR2 FQGNSA. The data stem from a study of blood T cells in healthy people across ages. Study observations and caveats: Estimated diversity that came from one million T cells was considered an underestimate. Naive CD4+ cell counts and diversity both ran higher in long-lived than in aged donors. Getting older went along with TCR beta diversity per million T cells dropping roughly linearly.

A second PCR of 7 to 11 cycles used a sample-barcoded 5' primer and a J-beta primer mix. Using its own MiXCR run on the 5' RACE reads, TCRdb lists one record per CDR3 protein. Among approximately 670,000 distinct CDR3 sequences, 40% to 45% were seen once, and the ten largest hold 25% to 30%. This TCR was recovered from a man older than 75 in good health. The rearrangement joins TRBV7-2 to TRBJ2-5; D is possibly TRBD1 or TRBD2 (5 bases each). Sample: blood. The chain's CDR3 is CASSVQPGRGETQYF. The DNA of the CDR3 is TGTGCCAGCAGCGTGCAACCGGGACGCGGAGAGACCCAGTACTTC.